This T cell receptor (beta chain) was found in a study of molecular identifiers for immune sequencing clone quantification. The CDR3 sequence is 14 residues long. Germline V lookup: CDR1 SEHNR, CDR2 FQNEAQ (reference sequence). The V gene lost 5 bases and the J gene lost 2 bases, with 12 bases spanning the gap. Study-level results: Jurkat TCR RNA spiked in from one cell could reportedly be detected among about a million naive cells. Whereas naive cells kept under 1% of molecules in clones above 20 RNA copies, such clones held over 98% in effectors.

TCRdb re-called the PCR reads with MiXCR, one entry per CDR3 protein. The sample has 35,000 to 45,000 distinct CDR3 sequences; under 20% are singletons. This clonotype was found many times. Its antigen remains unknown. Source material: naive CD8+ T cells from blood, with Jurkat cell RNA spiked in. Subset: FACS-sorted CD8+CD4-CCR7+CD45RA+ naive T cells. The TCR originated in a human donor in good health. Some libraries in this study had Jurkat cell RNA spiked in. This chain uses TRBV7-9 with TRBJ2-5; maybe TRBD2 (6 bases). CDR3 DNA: TGTGCCAGCAGCCATATGGGGGGTCAAGAGACCCAGTACTTC. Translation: CASSHMGGQETQYF. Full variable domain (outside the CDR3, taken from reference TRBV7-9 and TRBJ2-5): DTGVSQNPRHKITKRGQNVTFRCDPISEHNRLYWYRQTLGQGPEFLTYFQNEAQLEKSRLLSDRFSAERPKGSFSTLEIQRTEQGDSAMYLCASSHMGGQETQYFGPGTRLLVL.